These T cell receptor beta chains were read from a single sample in a study of identical twins. TCRdb processed the 5' RACE reads anew with MiXCR; each CDR3 protein has one entry. Of about 700,000 distinct CDR3 sequences in the sample, 5.5% to 6.5% are singletons; the top ten hold 1.5% to 2%. Specimen: naive T cells sorted from blood. The receptors originated from a man younger than 30 in good health. Each CDR3 is given with its conserved first and last residue. Each record gives: V gene, clone size, J gene, CDR3 protein. Rows give clone size only sometimes, using once, few, many, or a class for an expanded clone.

TRBV6-1	NA	TRBJ1-4	CASSLRQPRGEKLFF
TRBV12-3/TRBV12-4	many	TRBJ1-5	CASSRQAGNQPQHF
TRBV4-1	many	TRBJ2-2	CASSQDLGLATGELFF
TRBV5-1	many	TRBJ2-7	CASGDYKKSEQYF
TRBV18	NA	TRBJ2-3	CASSPVGSYSTDTQYF
TRBV7-2	many	TRBJ2-7	CASSAGAVRYF
TRBV20-1	NA	TRBJ2-3	CSAREGTSGSSQYF
TRBV5-6	NA	TRBJ1-4	CASSLYAEKLFF
TRBV4-3	few	TRBJ1-1	CASSQGLGGSTEAFF
TRBV7-8	few	TRBJ1-1	CASSLLGAGAADTEAFF
TRBV20-1	many	TRBJ2-5	CSASLGLVTQYF
TRBV6-2/TRBV6-3	NA	TRBJ1-3	CASLRGNQASGNTIYF
TRBV15	many	TRBJ2-1	CATSRGGGYNEQFF
TRBV12-3/TRBV12-4	many	TRBJ2-3	CASGNLEADTQYF
TRBV11-2	few	TRBJ2-1	CASSPAGVRNEQFF
TRBV20-1	many	TRBJ2-3	CSASTSGRWGSTDTQYF
TRBV7-9	NA	TRBJ1-1	CASSLVGGWEAFF
TRBV12-3/TRBV12-4	many	TRBJ2-5	CASSPGRSLETQYF
TRBV5-1	many	TRBJ1-2	CASSSLQGDYGYTF
TRBV19	few	TRBJ1-1	CASSITGTANTEAFF
TRBV20-1	many	TRBJ2-2	CSASAGGAGELFF
TRBV20-1	many	TRBJ2-3	CSALADTQYF
TRBV25-1	few	TRBJ2-1	CASTEGNEQFF
TRBV4-1	few	TRBJ1-4	CASSLQRTGAEKLFF
TRBV20-1	NA	TRBJ2-1	CSAGSGIYNEQFF
TRBV4-2	NA	TRBJ1-5	CASSQVEGTLKPQHF
TRBV28	few	TRBJ2-5	CASSSGRARETQYF
TRBV20-1	many	TRBJ1-5	CSASTGGAGSNQPQHF
TRBV2	NA	TRBJ2-5	CASGRDRGHSPQETQYF
TRBV4-1	NA	TRBJ2-1	CASSQYGPSSYNEQFF
TRBV29-1	few	TRBJ1-2	CSVARQVGGYTF
TRBV10-3	many	TRBJ1-1	CAITQGGGQLGAFF
TRBV29-1	few	TRBJ2-1	CSVAYNEQFF
TRBV12-3/TRBV12-4	many	TRBJ2-5	CASSLVSGRARETQYF
TRBV20-1	NA	TRBJ1-2	CSARLAGGRGDYGYTF
TRBV6-1	many	TRBJ1-5	CASSPTGSNQPQHF
TRBV20-1	many	TRBJ2-5	CSASSSGAETQYF
TRBV7-2	NA	TRBJ1-6	CASSMDGANSPLHF
TRBV27	many	TRBJ2-1	CASSLSREDYNEQFF
TRBV4-1	few	TRBJ2-1	CASSQGHIAGGGNEQFF
TRBV28	many	TRBJ2-3	CASSLVRRGLQYF
TRBV12-5	NA	TRBJ2-1	CASASGQGMGNEQFF
TRBV9	many	TRBJ2-1	CASSVPEAGGPWFEQFF
TRBV5-1	many	TRBJ2-1	CASSLEVGYNEQFF
TRBV9	many	TRBJ2-5	CASSVAMREEGETQYF